The 31 T cell receptor beta chains listed next were all sequenced from one sample in a study of patients and donors after allogeneic stem cell transplantation. TCRdb reanalysed the RT-PCR reads using MiXCR and keeps one entry per CDR3 protein. The table lists around 23,000 distinct CDR3 sequences, roughly 43% of them singletons. The sequenced sample was blood, either unsorted or a sorted T cell fraction (not recorded which). All receptors derive from a human donor who was either an allogeneic HSCT recipient or a stem cell or donor lymphocyte infusion donor (not recorded which). It is not recorded whose cells these are; they may come from a transplant donor.

This chain connects TRBV5-1 to TRBJ1-2; D gene uncertain. The CDR3 spans 12 residues. Germline values: CDR1 SGHRS, CDR2 YFSETQ. V was pared by 4 bases and J by 4 bases, with 8 bases between. In nucleotides, the CDR3 is TGCGCCAGCAGCGTCGGCCGCTATGGCTACACCTTC. Translating it yields CASSVGRYGYTF.

This clonotype was observed once. CDR3 sequence (DNA): TGCGCCAGCAGTGCATCTGGGGCCAACGTCCTGACTTTC. It codes for CASSASGANVLTF. The chain employs TRBV10-1 and TRBJ2-6, with D unresolved. With 4 bases removed from V and 1 base from J, the gap between germline ends came to 2 bases. The CDR3 is made up of 13 amino acids. Germline-derived CDR1 and CDR2 are WNHNN and SYGVQD (reference sequence).

This clonotype has ten or more counts. This rearrangement joins TRBV12-3 or TRBV12-4 to TRBJ1-6; D uncertain. The CDR3 contains 15 residues. V was trimmed by 4 bases and J by 6 bases, leaving 13 bases between them. The DNA of the CDR3 is TGTGCCAGCAGTTCACAGAGGGTTTTTAATTCACCCCTCCACTTT. Its translation is CASSSQRVFNSPLHF.

This clonotype has more than one count but fewer than ten. The chain uses TRBV15 and TRBJ1-3; D gene unclear. V lost 1 base to trimming and J lost 0 bases, with 7 bases between them. Germline CDR1 LNHNV, CDR2 YYDKDF (reference sequence). The CDR3 covers 15 residues. The CDR3: CATSRGGPSGNTIYF. The CDR3 DNA reads TGTGCCACCAGCAGAGGAGGGCCCTCTGGAAACACCATATATTTT.

This clonotype has just a few counts. The chain is built from TRBV10-1 and TRBJ2-1, with D perhaps matching TRBD1 or TRBD2 (5 bases each). This CDR3 is 12 amino acids long. Trimming took off 5 bases at V and 9 bases at J, with 11 bases between the two ends. Looked up from germline, CDR1 is WNHNN and CDR2 is SYGVQD (reference sequence). DNA of the CDR3: TGCGCCAGCAGTCTAGCTGGGGGTGAGCAGTTCTTC. It translates to CASSLAGGEQFF.

Only a few counts were recorded for this clonotype. The chain is built from TRBV12-3 or TRBV12-4 and TRBJ1-1; no definite D call. Trimming stripped 0 bases from V and 4 bases from J, with 9 bases between. The CDR3 length is 14 residues. CDR3 sequence (DNA): TGTGCCAGCAGTTTAGCGGCTCATGGCACTGAAGCTTTCTTT. Encoded protein: CASSLAAHGTEAFF.

V and J are TRBV27 and TRBJ2-3; TRBD2 agrees at 8 bases. The J segment lost 5 bases and the V segment lost 4 bases, leaving 14 bases of the junction unmatched. This CDR3 is built from 17 residues. Germline V gene data show CDR1 as MNHEY and CDR2 as SMNVEV (reference sequence). The DNA for the CDR3 is TGTGCCAGCAGTTCCCCCCTACGGCGGGAGGTTGGAGATACGCAGTATTTT. It codes for CASSSPLRREVGDTQYF.

There are a few counts of this clonotype. The DNA for the CDR3 is TGCAGTGCTAGGCGTTGGGCAGACACTGAAGCTTTCTTT. This codes for CSARRWADTEAFF. This chain links TRBV20-1 with TRBJ1-1; no clear D gene. In germline, CDR1 is DFQATT, CDR2 SNEGSKA (reference sequence). V was trimmed by 3 bases and J by 3 bases, leaving 11 bases between them. The CDR3 has 13 amino acids.

This chain joins TRBV5-1 and TRBJ1-6; a weak D match, TRBD1 (5 bases). This CDR3 contains 16 residues. CDR1 is SGHRS and CDR2 is YFSETQ in the germline V gene. Trimming left V 1 base short and J 6 bases short, with 14 bases between. The CDR3 region has the DNA TGCGCCAGCAGCTTGACCCAGGGACGGAGTAATTCACCCCTCCACTTT. Its translation: CASSLTQGRSNSPLHF.

The CDR3 DNA reads as TGTGCCAGCAGTGGGAGTAGTTGGACTCCCAATCAGCCCCAGCATTTT. Translation: CASSGSSWTPNQPQHF. The V gene is TRBV2, the J gene TRBJ1-5; no clear D. Trimming pared 4 bases from V and 3 bases from J, leaving 16 bases between. Germline CDR1 SNHLY, CDR2 FYNNEI. This CDR3 contains 16 residues.

The chain is built from TRBV5-1 and TRBJ2-5; 9 bases match TRBD1. The CDR3 is made up of 15 amino acids. V lost 1 base, J lost 2 bases, and 3 bases stayed unmatched. CDR1 is SGHRS, CDR2 YFSETQ, per germline. The CDR3, as DNA: TGCGCCAGCAGCTTGCGGACAGGGGTTCAAGAGACCCAGTACTTC. Encoded protein: CASSLRTGVQETQYF.

The chain joins TRBV5-4 to TRBJ2-5; no clear D. Trimming pared 1 base from V and 2 bases from J, leaving 12 bases between. The CDR3 totals 15 residues. Looked up from germline, CDR1 is SGHNT and CDR2 is YYREEE (reference sequence). CDR3 DNA sequence: TGTGCCAGCAGCTTGCTCGGAGTTCGTCAAGAGACCCAGTACTTC. This codes for CASSLLGVRQETQYF.

The V call is TRBV14, the J call TRBJ2-1; D is possibly TRBD1 or TRBD2 (5 bases each). V was clipped by 1 base and J by 7 bases, with 20 bases between them. The CDR3 has 17 residues. Germline V CDR1 and CDR2: SGHDN, FVKESK. CDR3 coding DNA: TGTGCCAGCAGCCAAGCCCGGCGAGGGGCAGGGTTAAATGAGCAGTTCTTC. Its protein is CASSQARRGAGLNEQFF.

The genes are TRBV6-5 and TRBJ2-5; TRBD2 aligns across 11 bases. With V trimmed by 3 bases and J by 2 bases, 5 bases remained unmatched. The CDR3 consists of 16 residues. Germline CDR1 reads MNHEY; CDR2 reads SVGAGI. The CDR3 reads CASSYSGRAGQETQYF. The DNA of the CDR3 is TGTGCCAGCAGTTATAGCGGGAGGGCGGGACAAGAGACCCAGTACTTC.

V is TRBV7-2 and J is TRBJ1-2; D may be TRBD1 (6 bases). V was shortened by 4 bases and J by 4 bases, with 10 bases between the two germline ends. The CDR3 is 13 amino acids. Per the germline V gene, CDR1 is SGHTA and CDR2 is FQGNSA. The CDR3 DNA is TGTGCCAGCAGCTCCCTGGGGGCCTATGGCTACACCTTC. It specifies CASSSLGAYGYTF.

The chain has TRBV5-6 and TRBJ1-2, with TRBD1 as a possible D gene (6 bases). Germline lookup yields CDR1 SGHDT and CDR2 YYEEEE. The CDR3 runs to 14 residues. V dropped 6 bases and J dropped 4 bases, with 16 bases sitting between them. The CDR3 nucleotides read TGTGCCAGCACCCAAGACTCGACAGGCTATGGCTACACCTTC. Its translation: CASTQDSTGYGYTF. Full variable domain (outside the CDR3, taken from reference TRBV5-6 and TRBJ1-2): DAGVTQSPTHLIKTRGQQVTLRCSPKSGHDTVSWYQQALGQGPQFIFQYYEEEERQRGNFPDRFSGHQFPNYSSELNVNALLLGDSALYLCASTQDSTGYGYTFGSGTRLTVV.

This chain joins TRBV7-9 and TRBJ1-2; TRBD1 matches at 9 bases. This CDR3 comprises 15 residues. Trimming took 5 bases from V and 6 from J; bases not matched to a gene: 10. CDR1 SEHNR and CDR2 FQNEAQ come from the germline V gene (reference sequence). Here the CDR3 reads CASSTSQGAIDGYTF. CDR3 nucleotides: TGTGCCAGCAGCACCTCACAGGGGGCGATCGATGGCTACACCTTC.

The chain carries TRBV6-5 and TRBJ1-4; D unresolved. V dropped 4 bases and J dropped 4 bases, with 16 bases sitting between them. The CDR3 is made up of 16 amino acids. The V gene's germline CDR1 is MNHEY and CDR2 SVGAGI. The CDR3 spells CASSFARGTVNEKLFF. In DNA form, the CDR3 reads TGTGCCAGCAGTTTCGCCCGCGGAACAGTTAATGAAAAACTGTTTTTT.

This clonotype came up many times. V gene TRBV20-1 combines with J gene TRBJ2-3; 11 bases fit TRBD2. CDR1 and CDR2 (germline): DFQATT, SNEGSKA (reference sequence). CDR3 length: 15 amino acids. With V trimmed by 1 base and J by 2 bases, 2 bases remained unmatched. CDR3 region: CSARVGLAVTDTQYF. The CDR3 bases are TGCAGTGCTAGAGTGGGACTAGCGGTCACAGATACGCAGTATTTT.

V usage is TRBV10-3 and J usage is TRBJ1-1; D is possibly TRBD1 (6 bases). Germline loops: CDR1 ENHRY, CDR2 SYGVKD. Trimming removed 6 bases at V and 11 bases at J, with 13 bases between. This CDR3 is 11 amino acids long. The DNA for the CDR3 is TGTGCCATCAGAACCCAGGGGACGGCTTTCTTT. This codes for CAIRTQGTAFF.

The chain carries TRBV6-5 and TRBJ1-5; TRBD1 matches at 7 bases. With V trimmed by 4 bases and J by 3 bases, 6 bases remained unmatched. The CDR3 contains 15 residues. CDR1 MNHEY and CDR2 SVGAGI come from the germline V gene. The chain's CDR3 is CASSSGQSINQPQHF. CDR3 nucleotides: TGTGCCAGCAGTTCGGGACAGTCAATCAATCAGCCCCAGCATTTT.

About this clonotype itself: A read error may be the cause here, since a much bigger clone is one base away. V and J are TRBV12-3 or TRBV12-4 and TRBJ1-1, with no clear D. The CDR3 contains 13 residues. V lost 6 bases and J lost 4, with 12 bases in between. CDR3 sequence reads: CASRRTVGTEAFF. The CDR3 region has the DNA TGTGCCAGCAGAAGGACCGTCGGCACTGAAGCTTTCTTT.

This clonotype was seen only a few times. The chain joins TRBV28 to TRBJ1-6; no clear D. The CDR3 loop spans 14 amino acids. Germline CDR1 and CDR2: MDHEN and SYDVKM. Between the trimmed V and J ends, which lost 10 bases and 9 bases, there was a span of 19 bases. CDR3 region: CATKSWDPSSPLHF. In DNA, the CDR3 is TGTGCCACGAAATCTTGGGATCCTAGTTCACCCCTCCACTTT.

A few counts support this clonotype. The CDR3 DNA reads as TGCGCCAGCAGTGGAGGGCCGGGTCAGCCCCAGCATTTT. It codes for CASSGGPGQPQHF. V and J are TRBV10-1 and TRBJ1-5; D not resolved. V gave up 4 bases and J gave up 6 bases, with 10 bases separating them. CDR1 is WNHNN and CDR2 is SYGVQD in the germline V gene (reference sequence). This CDR3 spans 13 amino acids.

The rearrangement uses TRBV10-3 and TRBJ1-3; a possible D gene is TRBD1 (6 bases). Germline CDR1 reads ENHRY; CDR2 reads SYGVKD. This CDR3 has 18 residues. Trimming shortened V by 4 bases and J by 0 bases, and 19 bases separated the two germline ends. CDR3 loop: CAISVRDKTTGSGNTIYF. CDR3 coding DNA: TGTGCCATCAGTGTCCGGGACAAAACAACGGGCTCTGGAAACACCATATATTTT.

This chain joins TRBV27 and TRBJ2-3, with unresolved D. With 2 bases removed from V and 8 bases from J, the gap between germline ends came to 11 bases. CDR1 is MNHEY and CDR2 is SMNVEV in the germline V gene (reference sequence). CDR3 length: 13 residues. CDR3 DNA sequence: TGTGCCAGCAGTTTAGGGGTATTGGTTACGCAGTATTTT. Translating it yields CASSLGVLVTQYF.

In the case of this clonotype: A junction end diverges from the germline sequence, so it may reflect a read error. This chain uses TRBV20-1 with TRBJ1-1; the D gene is possibly TRBD1 (6 bases). Germline CDR1 and CDR2: DFQATT and SNEGSKA (reference sequence). The CDR3 runs 13 residues. CDR3 nucleotides: TGCAGTGCTTCCAGGGGCGGGAACACTGCAGCTTTCTTT. It translates to CSASRGGNTAAFF.

This clonotype was picked up many times. The chain employs TRBV5-1 and TRBJ1-4, with D uncertain. The germline gives CDR1 SGHRS, CDR2 YFSETQ. The V end lost 7 bases, the J end lost 5 bases, and 12 bases lay between the germline ends. The CDR3 consists of 13 residues. The DNA of the CDR3 is TGCGCCAGCTCACTGTTCCGGAATGAAAAACTGTTTTTT. Protein product: CASSLFRNEKLFF.

The chain joins TRBV5-1 to TRBJ2-1, with D possibly being TRBD1 (5 bases). The CDR3 spans 15 residues. Looked up from germline, CDR1 is SGHRS and CDR2 is YFSETQ. The V end was cut by 5 bases, the J end by 0 bases, with 12 bases between. CDR3 in DNA: TGCGCCAGCAGGGGGCTGCCGGTCTCCTACAATGAGCAGTTCTTC. It is translated as CASRGLPVSYNEQFF. The full variable domain, its missing parts supplied by reference TRBV5-1 and TRBJ2-1, is KAGVTQTPRYLIKTRGQQVTLSCSPISGHRSVSWYQQTPGQGLQFLFEYFSETQRNKGNFPGRFSGRQFSNSRSEMNVSTLELGDSALYLCASRGLPVSYNEQFFGPGTRLTVL.

The J gene is TRBJ1-4, the V gene TRBV12-3 or TRBV12-4, with 7 bases fitting TRBD1. J gave up 8 bases and V 6 bases, and 3 bases lay outside the gene matches. The CDR3 is 12 residues long. The CDR3 DNA reads TGTGCCAGCAGGTCAGGGGGAGAAAAACTGTTTTTT. Its protein product is CASRSGGEKLFF.

This clonotype was detected many times. J is TRBJ1-1 and V is TRBV20-1, with a possible D match to TRBD1 (6 bases). This CDR3 region has 16 residues. Trimming removed 4 bases from V and 1 base from J, with 19 bases in between. The germline V gene has CDR1 DFQATT and CDR2 SNEGSKA (reference sequence). CDR3 in amino acids: CSATTAQGIQNTEAFF. The CDR3 bases are TGCAGTGCTACCACGGCTCAGGGGATCCAGAACACTGAAGCTTTCTTT.